The sequence of this T cell receptor beta chain was determined in a study of shared clonotypes between healthy human individuals. Whole-study findings and limits: Collection of samples was limited to blood; tissue repertoires likely differ.

Clones were read by immunoSEQ multiplex PCR, and TCRdb kept only the in-frame ones, dropping some. In the table there are millions of clones, 93% of which are singletons. Germline CDR1 reads LNHDA; CDR2 reads SQIVND (reference sequence). Losses at the gene ends were 8 bases for V and 0 bases for J; bases not matched to a gene: 4. The CDR3 spans 15 residues. Worth noting for this clone: Its antigen is not known.

This sequence originates from a man in his late teens or twenties in good health. Some clones in this sample may be carry-over from other donors' samples. What was sequenced was naive CD4+ T cells from PBMCs. The subset here: CD45RA+ positively selected. This chain links TRBV19 with TRBJ2-6; 7 bases line up with TRBD2. CDR3 nucleotides: TGTGCCAGTCGCGGGGGAGACTCTGGGGCCAACGTCCTGACTTTC. The encoded protein is CASRGGDSGANVLTF.